The sequence of this T cell receptor (beta chain) was determined in a study of T cells in Graves' hyperthyroidism and ophthalmopathy. The source material, RNA transcripts, was used to amplify TCR beta CDR3 regions. RT-PCR in the first round (using the HTBI primer set) targeted the TCR CDR3. TCRdb re-called the multiplex PCR reads with MiXCR, one entry per CDR3 protein. The profile covers about 760,000 distinct CDR3 sequences, with 30% to 40% appearing a single time and less than 35% taken by the ten largest. The diagnoses drew upon clinical symptoms, serum thyroxine and TRAb, thyroid ultrasound and orbital computed tomography. Isolation of PBMCs was performed on 9.5 to 10 ml fresh peripheral blood. Note on this clonotype: The antigen remains unidentified.

Germline assignment: CDR1 SGHTA and CDR2 FQGNSA. V was trimmed by 5 bases and J by 1 base, leaving 11 bases between them. The CDR3 covers 14 residues. Study-level findings and limits: Clonotypes that were expanded in thyroid above 0.001 mostly appeared in blood too.

Material for sequencing was blood. The chain uses TRBV7-2 and TRBJ2-5; no firm D call. The receptor's source is a middle-aged woman with Graves' hyperthyroidism. CDR3 sequence (DNA): TGTGCCAGCAGCGAAGGTCCATTCCAAGAGACCCAGTACTTC. It is translated as CASSEGPFQETQYF.